Included here is one T cell receptor (beta chain) sequence, with context. Its antigen is not identified. These data belong to a study of T cell responses to AZD1222 COVID-19 vaccine. The CDR3 covers 11 residues. Germline values: CDR1 MDHEN, CDR2 SYDVKM. V shed 5 bases and J shed 7 bases, with 6 bases lying between them. This table comes from immunoSEQ multiplex PCR, and its TCRdb copy is limited to in-frame clones, with some not included. The sample lists some 130,000 clones, 90% seen once, with 1.5% to 2% in the top ten. Study-wide points: Baseline serostatus was positive in only six AZD1222 recipients. Among the donors, most were white British and more were female, and clonal diversity was possibly underestimated. Spike-specific TCRs gained breadth and depth after people received two AZD1222 doses.

The source was peripheral blood, collected on day 0 of AZD1222 vaccination. The receptor was derived from an adult in good health. The chain recombines TRBV28 with TRBJ1-5, with D unclear. CDR3 DNA: TGTGCCAGCAGTATTGGACAGCCCCAGCATTTT. Translation: CASSIGQPQHF.